The next 3 T cell receptor beta chains were all read from a single sample in a study of T cells after posttransplantation cyclophosphamide. Sequenced by immunoSEQ multiplex PCR; TCRdb stores in-frame clones only, minus some. Recorded here are 40,000 to 45,000 clones, with no singletons, and the ten leading clones hold approximately 2%. Specimen: PBMCs. All receptors come from a middle-aged man in good health, CMV-negative, and a related stem cell transplant donor.

This clone was observed many times. The chain couples TRBV29-1 to TRBJ1-4; D remains unclear. The CDR3 sequence is 12 residues long. V lost 6 bases and J lost 7, with 12 bases in between. Germline CDR1 reads SQVTM; CDR2 reads ANQGSEA. CDR3 nucleotides: TGCAGCGTGCGAGGGTTGAGTGAAAAACTGTTTTTT. As protein: CSVRGLSEKLFF. The whole variable domain, remainder taken from reference TRBV29-1 and TRBJ1-4, is SAVISQKPSRDICQRGTSLTIQCQVDSQVTMMFWYRQQPGQSLTLIATANQGSEATYESGFVIDKFPISRPNLTFSTLTVSNMSPEDSSIYLCSVRGLSEKLFFGSGTQLSVL.

This clone has at least ten counts. This chain connects TRBV18 to TRBJ1-5; 11 nucleotides line up with TRBD1. V trimming: 5 bases; J trimming: 7 bases; junction bases outside the gene matches: 7. Germline V lookup: CDR1 KGHSH, CDR2 LQKENI. The CDR3 contains 15 residues. CDR3 sequence: CASSSGQGAEQPQHF. The DNA of the CDR3 is TGTGCCAGCTCATCAGGACAGGGGGCAGAGCAGCCCCAGCATTTT. Full variable domain (rest looked up from reference TRBV18 and TRBJ1-5): NAGVMQNPRHLVRRRGQEARLRCSPMKGHSHVYWYRQLPEEGLKFMVYLQKENIIDESGMPKERFSAEFPKEGPSILRIQQVVRGDSAAYFCASSSGQGAEQPQHFGDGTRLSIL.

This clone has only a few counts. The chain joins TRBV7-9 to TRBJ2-5, with D possibly TRBD2 on 6 matching bases. Trimming removed 7 bases from V and 2 bases from J, with 14 bases in between. Per the germline V gene, CDR1 is SEHNR and CDR2 is FQNEAQ (reference sequence). The CDR3 is made up of 14 amino acids. The CDR3 reads CASTPGGLQETQYF. The CDR3 DNA follows: TGTGCCAGCACCCCAGGAGGGTTGCAAGAGACCCAGTACTTC.